This TCR beta chain was observed in a study of T cell responses to AZD1222 COVID-19 vaccine. Comment on this clone: Antigen unknown.

Study findings and constraints: Regions 160-218 and 743-854 dominated among vaccine-associated CD4 TCRs spanning spike.

The data were produced by immunoSEQ multiplex PCR, yet TCRdb's version contains in-frame clones alone and is incomplete. The sample lists some 120,000 clones, approximately 83% occurring once. V was trimmed by 0 bases and J by 2 bases, leaving 9 bases between them. From germline, CDR1 is SGHRS and CDR2 YFSETQ. CDR3 length: 14 amino acids. V and J are TRBV5-1 and TRBJ2-7; no reliable D call. The sequenced sample was peripheral blood, obtained on day 0 of MenACWY control vaccination. The clonotype was recovered from an adult in good health. CDR3 DNA: TGCGCCAGCAGCTTGGTGGTAGCCCCCTACGAGCAGTACTTC. It codes for CASSLVVAPYEQYF.